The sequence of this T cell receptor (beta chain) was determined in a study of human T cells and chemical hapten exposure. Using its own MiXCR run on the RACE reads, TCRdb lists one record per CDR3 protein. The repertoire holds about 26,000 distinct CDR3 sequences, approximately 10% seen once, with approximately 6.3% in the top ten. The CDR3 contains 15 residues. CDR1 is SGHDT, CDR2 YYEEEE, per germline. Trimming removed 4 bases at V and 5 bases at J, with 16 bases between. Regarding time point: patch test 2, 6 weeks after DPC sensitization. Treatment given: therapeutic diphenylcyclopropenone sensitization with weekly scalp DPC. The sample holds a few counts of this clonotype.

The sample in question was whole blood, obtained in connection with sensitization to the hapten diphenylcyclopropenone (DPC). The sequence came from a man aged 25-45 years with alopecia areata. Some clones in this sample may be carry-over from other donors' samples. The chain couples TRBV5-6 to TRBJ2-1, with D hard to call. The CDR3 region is CASSPLGATHNEQFF. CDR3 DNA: TGTGCCAGCAGCCCTCTAGGAGCCACCCACAATGAGCAGTTCTTC.